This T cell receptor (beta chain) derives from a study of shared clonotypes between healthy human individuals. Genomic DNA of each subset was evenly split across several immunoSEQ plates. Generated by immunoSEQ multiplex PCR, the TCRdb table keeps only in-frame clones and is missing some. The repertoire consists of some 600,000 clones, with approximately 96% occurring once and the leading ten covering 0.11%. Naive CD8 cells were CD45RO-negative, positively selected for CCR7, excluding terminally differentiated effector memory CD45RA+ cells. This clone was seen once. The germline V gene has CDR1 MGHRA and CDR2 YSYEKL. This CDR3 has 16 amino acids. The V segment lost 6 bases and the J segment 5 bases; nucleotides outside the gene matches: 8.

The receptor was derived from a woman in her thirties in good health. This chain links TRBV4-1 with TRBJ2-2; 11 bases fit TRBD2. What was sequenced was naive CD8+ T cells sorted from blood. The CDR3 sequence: CASRRTSGSYTGELFF. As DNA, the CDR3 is TGCGCCAGCAGACGAACTAGCGGGAGTTATACCGGGGAGCTGTTTTTT.